The 29 T cell receptor beta chains presented below share a single source sample, sequenced in a study of T cells in localized non-small cell lung cancer. Sequenced by immunoSEQ multiplex PCR; TCRdb stores in-frame clones only, minus some. The data contain over 2,500 clones, about 22% of them seen just once; the ten biggest clones take up 6.1%. Source: lung tumor tissue, taken before any cancer treatment. These receptors all come from a man aged 35 to 69 with stage II lung adenocarcinoma.

As regards this clone: The junction differs from germline at one of its ends, possibly a read error. The genes are TRBV10-2 and TRBJ2-2, with 9 bases lining up with TRBD1. Germline assignment: CDR1 WSHSY and CDR2 SAAADI. The CDR3 is 15 amino acids. The CDR3 DNA reads as TGCGCCATCAGTGAAACAGGGGGCGCAACCGGGGAGCTGTTTTTT. It encodes CAISETGGATGELFF.

The CDR3, as DNA: TGTGCCAGCAGTGCCGGGACAGGAATAACTAACTATGGCTACACCTTC. Residues: CASSAGTGITNYGYTF. The chain recombines TRBV6-8 with TRBJ1-2; 8 bases fit TRBD1. V was pared by 5 bases and J by 0 bases, with 8 bases of the junction left unmatched. Germline CDR1 MNHGY, CDR2 SAAAGT. The CDR3 contains 16 residues.

This clone came up a few times. The rearrangement uses TRBV19 and TRBJ1-1; D call uncertain. Germline CDR1 is LNHDA and CDR2 is SQIVND (reference sequence). This CDR3 is 13 amino acids long. V shed 3 bases and J shed 2 bases, with 7 bases lying between them. This chain's CDR3 is CASSIQGNTEAFF. CDR3 sequence (DNA): TGTGCCAGTAGTATTCAAGGAAACACTGAAGCTTTCTTT.

The chain uses TRBV14 and TRBJ2-3, with D possibly being TRBD1 or TRBD2 (5 bases each). The CDR3 has 16 residues. The germline gives CDR1 SGHDN, CDR2 FVKESK. V was cut by 6 bases and J by 2 bases, with 18 bases left in between. CDR3 sequence (DNA): TGTGCCAGCAGTCCCGTGGGGGAGAGTCCCACAGATACGCAGTATTTT. This encodes CASSPVGESPTDTQYF.

This clone was seen a few times. V usage is TRBV10-3 and J usage is TRBJ2-7; possibly TRBD1 for D (6 bases). The germline gives CDR1 ENHRY, CDR2 SYGVKD. Trimming took 0 bases from V and 3 from J, leaving 9 bases between them. The CDR3 has 14 amino acids. The CDR3 DNA reads as TGTGCCATCAGTGAGTCTGGCAGGGGCTACGAGCAGTACTTC. Its protein product is CAISESGRGYEQYF.

The chain links TRBV6-8 to TRBJ2-2; TRBD1 matches 7 bases. J gave up 6 bases and V 6 bases, and 13 bases lay outside the gene matches. The CDR3 spans 16 residues. Germline V lookup: CDR1 MNHGY, CDR2 SAAAGT. In DNA, the CDR3 is TGTGCCAGCAGCGGACAGGCGTTCCCCAACCCCGGGGAGCTGTTTTTT. Amino acids: CASSGQAFPNPGELFF.

This clone was found a few times. This chain connects TRBV9 to TRBJ1-2, with no clear D. Trimming took 0 bases from V and 4 from J, leaving 10 bases between them. CDR3 size: 14 residues. Germline CDR1 and CDR2: SGDLS and YYNGEE. The CDR3 DNA reads TGTGCCAGCAGCGTAGATGGCAGTAGCTATGGCTACACCTTC. Residues: CASSVDGSSYGYTF.

V and J are TRBV28 and TRBJ1-5; 8 nucleotides line up with TRBD1. Germline V gene data show CDR1 as MDHEN and CDR2 as SYDVKM. CDR3 length: 15 amino acids. V lost 6 bases to trimming and J lost 3 bases; unmatched junction nucleotides: 7. The CDR3 DNA reads as TGTGCCAGCAGCTCCGGACAGGGCGTCAATCAGCCCCAGCATTTT. It encodes CASSSGQGVNQPQHF.

This chain links TRBV5-1 with TRBJ1-4, with D perhaps TRBD1 (6 bases). CDR3 length: 14 residues. Trimming removed 0 bases from V and 6 bases from J, with 9 bases in between. Per germline, CDR1 SGHRS and CDR2 YFSETQ. The CDR3 region has the DNA TGCGCCAGCAGCTTGGACCGGACAGATGAAAAACTGTTTTTT. It translates to CASSLDRTDEKLFF.

This clone was counted between two and nine times. This chain uses TRBV23-1 with TRBJ1-5; TRBD1 might be the D (6 bases). TRBV23-1 is an ORF, with its function uncertain. Trimming took off 6 bases at V and 5 bases at J, with 11 bases between the two ends. The CDR3 runs to 13 residues. In DNA form, the CDR3 reads TGCGCCAGCAGCTTGGAGGGGGATCAGCCCCAGCATTTT. Amino acid sequence: CASSLEGDQPQHF.

This clone was seen a handful of times. This chain links TRBV9 with TRBJ2-3, with 9 nucleotides matching TRBD2. The CDR3 consists of 16 residues. With V trimmed by 3 bases and J by 4 bases, 9 bases remained unmatched. Germline V gene sequence: CDR1 SGDLS, CDR2 YYNGEE. The CDR3 reads CASSAASGGGADTQYF. Written as DNA, the CDR3 is TGTGCCAGCAGCGCGGCTAGCGGCGGGGGGGCAGATACGCAGTATTTT. The variable domain in full, with the rest retrieved from reference TRBV9 and TRBJ2-3, is DSGVTQTPKHLITATGQRVTLRCSPRSGDLSVYWYQQSLDQGLQFLIQYYNGEERAKGNILERFSAQQFPDLHSELNLSSLELGDSALYFCASSAASGGGADTQYFGPGTRLTVL.

This clone is judged medium-sized. V usage is TRBV11-3 and J usage is TRBJ1-1; D possibly corresponds to TRBD1 (5 bases). CDR1 is SGHNT, CDR2 YENEEA, per germline. The CDR3 is 15 residues long. V lost 5 bases and J 1 base, leaving 14 bases between the germline ends. The CDR3 DNA follows: TGTGCCAGCAGCCTAATGGGGCGCCGGAACACTGAAGCTTTCTTT. It translates to CASSLMGRRNTEAFF.

The chain combines TRBV19 with TRBJ1-2; no firm D call. Trimming removed 7 bases at V and 0 bases at J, with 9 bases between. The germline V gene has CDR1 LNHDA and CDR2 SQIVND (reference sequence). The CDR3 runs 13 residues. CDR3 in amino acids: CASTMLANYGYTF. In DNA, the CDR3 is TGTGCCAGTACCATGCTAGCTAACTATGGCTACACCTTC.

This clone is labeled as large. The CDR3 coding sequence is TGCAGCGTTGGGGGACAGGGTAATGAAAAACTGTTTTTT. Translating it yields CSVGGQGNEKLFF. The chain combines TRBV29-1 with TRBJ1-4; 9 positions match TRBD1. Germline assignment: CDR1 SQVTM and CDR2 ANQGSEA. J was trimmed by 4 bases and V by 4 bases; bases with no gene match: 1. The CDR3 covers 13 residues.

The V and J genes are TRBV6-8 and TRBJ1-4; D remains unclear. The CDR3 consists of 14 residues. Trimming took off 7 bases at V and 2 bases at J, with 11 bases between the two ends. Per germline, CDR1 MNHGY and CDR2 SAAAGT. CDR3 coding DNA: TGTGCCAGCACCCCGGACGGGACTAATGAAAAACTGTTTTTT. This sequence encodes CASTPDGTNEKLFF.

The chain joins TRBV28 to TRBJ1-1, with D unclear. The V and J ends lost 6 bases and 1 base respectively, with 15 bases between them. From germline, CDR1 is MDHEN and CDR2 SYDVKM. The CDR3 is made up of 15 amino acids. CDR3 amino acids: CASRFRELGNTEAFF. In DNA, the CDR3 is TGTGCCAGCAGGTTTCGTGAATTGGGGAACACTGAAGCTTTCTTT.

The chain joins TRBV11-3 to TRBJ2-2; the D is unclear. Between the trimmed V and J ends, which lost 3 bases and 1 base, there was a span of 12 bases. The CDR3 loop spans 16 amino acids. Germline V gene sequence: CDR1 SGHNT, CDR2 YENEEA. Written as DNA, the CDR3 is TGTGCCAGCAGCTTGTGGCAGGCGTTGAACACCGGGGAGCTGTTTTTT. It codes for CASSLWQALNTGELFF.

The V call is TRBV10-2, the J call TRBJ1-6; the D is unclear. This CDR3 spans 15 amino acids. Germline V gives CDR1 WSHSY, CDR2 SAAADI. With 2 bases removed from V and 0 bases from J, the gap between germline ends came to 5 bases. CDR3 region: CASSEQSSYNSPLHF. Here the CDR3 DNA reads TGCGCCAGCAGTGAGCAGAGCTCCTATAATTCACCCCTCCACTTT.

J is TRBJ1-2 and V is TRBV5-1, with TRBD1 identical over 12 bases. V shed 3 bases, J shed 7 bases, and the junction held 19 bases outside the gene matches. The CDR3 is made up of 19 amino acids. Germline V gene lookup returns CDR1 SGHRS and CDR2 YFSETQ. This CDR3 reads CASSSLPNVGTGGSRGYTF. In nucleotides, the CDR3 is TGCGCCAGCAGCTCCTTGCCTAACGTGGGGACAGGGGGCTCTCGTGGCTACACCTTC.

V is TRBV9 and J is TRBJ1-5, with a possible D match to TRBD1 (5 bases). V gave up 5 bases and J gave up 1 base, with 13 bases separating them. Germline V gene lookup returns CDR1 SGDLS and CDR2 YYNGEE. This CDR3 contains 15 residues. The CDR3 reads CASSERGPSNQPQHF. The CDR3 DNA follows: TGTGCCAGCAGTGAACGGGGACCGAGCAATCAGCCCCAGCATTTT. The variable domain in full, with the rest retrieved from reference TRBV9 and TRBJ1-5, is DSGVTQTPKHLITATGQRVTLRCSPRSGDLSVYWYQQSLDQGLQFLIQYYNGEERAKGNILERFSAQQFPDLHSELNLSSLELGDSALYFCASSERGPSNQPQHFGDGTRLSIL.

The V gene is TRBV25-1, the J gene TRBJ1-2; 7 bases are a match to TRBD1. Trimming cost V 0 bases and J 5 bases; bases outside gene matches: 6. CDR1 and CDR2 (germline): MGHDK, SYGVNS. The length of the CDR3 is 15 residues. The CDR3 protein is CASSEYKGATYGYTF. CDR3 nucleotides: TGTGCCAGCAGTGAATATAAGGGGGCGACGTATGGCTACACCTTC.

This clone has a handful of counts. This rearrangement joins TRBV6-8 to TRBJ2-7, with D perhaps matching TRBD1 (6 bases). This CDR3 region has 14 residues. Germline V gene sequence: CDR1 MNHGY, CDR2 SAAAGT. V was shortened by 5 bases and J by 4 bases, with 15 bases between the two germline ends. CDR3 DNA: TGTGCCAGCAGTGTTACCTCGGACAGTTACGAGCAGTACTTC. As protein: CASSVTSDSYEQYF.

The rearrangement joins TRBV6-8 to TRBJ1-2, with D possibly matching TRBD1 (5 bases). The CDR3 contains 13 residues. The V end lost 5 bases, the J end lost 2 bases, and 9 bases lay between the germline ends. Germline lookup yields CDR1 MNHGY and CDR2 SAAAGT. The CDR3 spells CASSDGANYGYTF. In DNA form, the CDR3 reads TGTGCCAGCAGTGACGGGGCAAACTATGGCTACACCTTC.

V gene TRBV29-1 combines with J gene TRBJ2-1; maybe TRBD1 (5 bases). Looked up from germline, CDR1 is SQVTM and CDR2 is ANQGSEA. The CDR3 has 17 residues. V lost 4 bases and J lost 5, with 24 bases in between. The CDR3 nucleotides are TGCAGCGTTGGAAAGGTCGCAGGGATGGGCGGCGACAATGAGCAGTTCTTC. Its translation is CSVGKVAGMGGDNEQFF.

This clone has only a few counts. The genes are TRBV6-8 and TRBJ2-7; D possibly matches TRBD1 or TRBD2 (5 bases each). This CDR3 region has 15 residues. V lost 6 bases and J lost 0, with 15 bases in between. Germline-derived CDR1 and CDR2 are MNHGY and SAAAGT. The CDR3 is CASSPGRKSSYEQYF. DNA for the CDR3: TGTGCCAGCAGCCCGGGACGGAAGAGCTCCTACGAGCAGTACTTC.

The rearrangement links TRBV18 to TRBJ2-6; D is uncertain. Per the germline V gene, CDR1 is KGHSH and CDR2 is LQKENI. The CDR3 is 12 residues long. With 5 bases removed from V and 8 bases from J, the gap between germline ends came to 7 bases. The CDR3 region has the DNA TGTGCCAGCTCATGGGTTACCAACGTCCTGACTTTC. As protein: CASSWVTNVLTF. The full variable domain, completed using reference TRBV18 and TRBJ2-6, is NAGVMQNPRHLVRRRGQEARLRCSPMKGHSHVYWYRQLPEEGLKFMVYLQKENIIDESGMPKERFSAEFPKEGPSILRIQQVVRGDSAAYFCASSWVTNVLTFGAGSRLTVL.

This clone was detected only once. The chain carries TRBV5-1 and TRBJ1-3, with 10 bases that match TRBD1. CDR3 size: 16 residues. Germline trimming cut 4 bases from V and 0 bases from J; bases unmatched to any gene: 4. Germline values: CDR1 SGHRS, CDR2 YFSETQ. The CDR3 coding sequence is TGCGCCAGCAGCCCGGGACAGGGGTTCTCTGGAAACACCATATATTTT. Its protein product is CASSPGQGFSGNTIYF.

This clone qualifies as medium-sized. This sequence joins TRBV11-3 and TRBJ2-7; possibly TRBD1 or TRBD2 for D (5 bases each). CDR3 size: 16 residues. V lost 3 bases, J lost 7 bases, and 22 bases lay in between. CDR1 and CDR2 from the germline V gene are SGHNT and YENEEA. CDR3 protein: CASSLDPRGRFSEQYF. The CDR3 DNA sequence: TGTGCCAGCAGCTTGGACCCCCGGGGACGATTTAGTGAGCAGTACTTC.

The gene calls are TRBV11-3 and TRBJ1-1; D is undetermined. Trimming stripped 7 bases from V and 6 bases from J, with 18 bases between. The CDR3 extends over 14 amino acids. CDR1 and CDR2 (germline): SGHNT, YENEEA. The CDR3 loop reads CASTPAPGRAEAFF. CDR3 nucleotides: TGTGCCAGCACCCCCGCCCCTGGACGGGCTGAAGCTTTCTTT.